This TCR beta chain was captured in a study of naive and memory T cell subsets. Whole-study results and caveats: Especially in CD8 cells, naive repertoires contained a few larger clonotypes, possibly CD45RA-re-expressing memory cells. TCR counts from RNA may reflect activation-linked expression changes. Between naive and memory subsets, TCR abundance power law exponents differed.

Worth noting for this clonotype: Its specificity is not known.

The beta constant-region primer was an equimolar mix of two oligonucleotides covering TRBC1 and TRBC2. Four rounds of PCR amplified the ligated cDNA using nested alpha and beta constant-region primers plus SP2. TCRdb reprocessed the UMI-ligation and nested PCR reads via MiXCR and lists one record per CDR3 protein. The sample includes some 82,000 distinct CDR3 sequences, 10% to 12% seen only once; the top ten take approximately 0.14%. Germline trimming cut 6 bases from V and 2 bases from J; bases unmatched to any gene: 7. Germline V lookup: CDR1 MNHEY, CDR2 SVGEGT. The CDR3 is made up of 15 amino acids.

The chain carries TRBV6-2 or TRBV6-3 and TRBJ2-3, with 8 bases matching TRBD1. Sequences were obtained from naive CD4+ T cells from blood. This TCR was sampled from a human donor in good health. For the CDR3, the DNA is TGTGCCAGCAGACACCGGGACAGGTCCACAGATACGCAGTATTTT. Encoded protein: CASRHRDRSTDTQYF.